This T cell receptor (beta chain) was identified during a study of blood T cell repertoires in COVID-19. Authors' data handling: Reference gene primers were amplified, and this amplification served to estimate nucleated cell counts. Method: immunoSEQ multiplex PCR; TCRdb's copy keeps in-frame clones and lacks some. The V and J calls and clone size come from that table; D and trimming were worked out from the DNA. The top ten hold 4.5% to 6% of the sample, which has fewer than 110,000 clones, around 92% seen once. The receptor was derived from a middle-aged man with active or convalescent COVID-19. The sample comprised peripheral blood.

In DNA, the CDR3 is TGTGCCAGCAGGACCAGGGTGAACACCGGGGAGCTGTTTTTT. This codes for CASRTRVNTGELFF. The chain employs TRBV2 and TRBJ2-2; a weak D match, TRBD1 (5 bases). V dropped 6 bases and J dropped 1 base, with 9 bases sitting between them. The CDR3 spans 14 residues. CDR1 SNHLY and CDR2 FYNNEI come from the germline V gene.